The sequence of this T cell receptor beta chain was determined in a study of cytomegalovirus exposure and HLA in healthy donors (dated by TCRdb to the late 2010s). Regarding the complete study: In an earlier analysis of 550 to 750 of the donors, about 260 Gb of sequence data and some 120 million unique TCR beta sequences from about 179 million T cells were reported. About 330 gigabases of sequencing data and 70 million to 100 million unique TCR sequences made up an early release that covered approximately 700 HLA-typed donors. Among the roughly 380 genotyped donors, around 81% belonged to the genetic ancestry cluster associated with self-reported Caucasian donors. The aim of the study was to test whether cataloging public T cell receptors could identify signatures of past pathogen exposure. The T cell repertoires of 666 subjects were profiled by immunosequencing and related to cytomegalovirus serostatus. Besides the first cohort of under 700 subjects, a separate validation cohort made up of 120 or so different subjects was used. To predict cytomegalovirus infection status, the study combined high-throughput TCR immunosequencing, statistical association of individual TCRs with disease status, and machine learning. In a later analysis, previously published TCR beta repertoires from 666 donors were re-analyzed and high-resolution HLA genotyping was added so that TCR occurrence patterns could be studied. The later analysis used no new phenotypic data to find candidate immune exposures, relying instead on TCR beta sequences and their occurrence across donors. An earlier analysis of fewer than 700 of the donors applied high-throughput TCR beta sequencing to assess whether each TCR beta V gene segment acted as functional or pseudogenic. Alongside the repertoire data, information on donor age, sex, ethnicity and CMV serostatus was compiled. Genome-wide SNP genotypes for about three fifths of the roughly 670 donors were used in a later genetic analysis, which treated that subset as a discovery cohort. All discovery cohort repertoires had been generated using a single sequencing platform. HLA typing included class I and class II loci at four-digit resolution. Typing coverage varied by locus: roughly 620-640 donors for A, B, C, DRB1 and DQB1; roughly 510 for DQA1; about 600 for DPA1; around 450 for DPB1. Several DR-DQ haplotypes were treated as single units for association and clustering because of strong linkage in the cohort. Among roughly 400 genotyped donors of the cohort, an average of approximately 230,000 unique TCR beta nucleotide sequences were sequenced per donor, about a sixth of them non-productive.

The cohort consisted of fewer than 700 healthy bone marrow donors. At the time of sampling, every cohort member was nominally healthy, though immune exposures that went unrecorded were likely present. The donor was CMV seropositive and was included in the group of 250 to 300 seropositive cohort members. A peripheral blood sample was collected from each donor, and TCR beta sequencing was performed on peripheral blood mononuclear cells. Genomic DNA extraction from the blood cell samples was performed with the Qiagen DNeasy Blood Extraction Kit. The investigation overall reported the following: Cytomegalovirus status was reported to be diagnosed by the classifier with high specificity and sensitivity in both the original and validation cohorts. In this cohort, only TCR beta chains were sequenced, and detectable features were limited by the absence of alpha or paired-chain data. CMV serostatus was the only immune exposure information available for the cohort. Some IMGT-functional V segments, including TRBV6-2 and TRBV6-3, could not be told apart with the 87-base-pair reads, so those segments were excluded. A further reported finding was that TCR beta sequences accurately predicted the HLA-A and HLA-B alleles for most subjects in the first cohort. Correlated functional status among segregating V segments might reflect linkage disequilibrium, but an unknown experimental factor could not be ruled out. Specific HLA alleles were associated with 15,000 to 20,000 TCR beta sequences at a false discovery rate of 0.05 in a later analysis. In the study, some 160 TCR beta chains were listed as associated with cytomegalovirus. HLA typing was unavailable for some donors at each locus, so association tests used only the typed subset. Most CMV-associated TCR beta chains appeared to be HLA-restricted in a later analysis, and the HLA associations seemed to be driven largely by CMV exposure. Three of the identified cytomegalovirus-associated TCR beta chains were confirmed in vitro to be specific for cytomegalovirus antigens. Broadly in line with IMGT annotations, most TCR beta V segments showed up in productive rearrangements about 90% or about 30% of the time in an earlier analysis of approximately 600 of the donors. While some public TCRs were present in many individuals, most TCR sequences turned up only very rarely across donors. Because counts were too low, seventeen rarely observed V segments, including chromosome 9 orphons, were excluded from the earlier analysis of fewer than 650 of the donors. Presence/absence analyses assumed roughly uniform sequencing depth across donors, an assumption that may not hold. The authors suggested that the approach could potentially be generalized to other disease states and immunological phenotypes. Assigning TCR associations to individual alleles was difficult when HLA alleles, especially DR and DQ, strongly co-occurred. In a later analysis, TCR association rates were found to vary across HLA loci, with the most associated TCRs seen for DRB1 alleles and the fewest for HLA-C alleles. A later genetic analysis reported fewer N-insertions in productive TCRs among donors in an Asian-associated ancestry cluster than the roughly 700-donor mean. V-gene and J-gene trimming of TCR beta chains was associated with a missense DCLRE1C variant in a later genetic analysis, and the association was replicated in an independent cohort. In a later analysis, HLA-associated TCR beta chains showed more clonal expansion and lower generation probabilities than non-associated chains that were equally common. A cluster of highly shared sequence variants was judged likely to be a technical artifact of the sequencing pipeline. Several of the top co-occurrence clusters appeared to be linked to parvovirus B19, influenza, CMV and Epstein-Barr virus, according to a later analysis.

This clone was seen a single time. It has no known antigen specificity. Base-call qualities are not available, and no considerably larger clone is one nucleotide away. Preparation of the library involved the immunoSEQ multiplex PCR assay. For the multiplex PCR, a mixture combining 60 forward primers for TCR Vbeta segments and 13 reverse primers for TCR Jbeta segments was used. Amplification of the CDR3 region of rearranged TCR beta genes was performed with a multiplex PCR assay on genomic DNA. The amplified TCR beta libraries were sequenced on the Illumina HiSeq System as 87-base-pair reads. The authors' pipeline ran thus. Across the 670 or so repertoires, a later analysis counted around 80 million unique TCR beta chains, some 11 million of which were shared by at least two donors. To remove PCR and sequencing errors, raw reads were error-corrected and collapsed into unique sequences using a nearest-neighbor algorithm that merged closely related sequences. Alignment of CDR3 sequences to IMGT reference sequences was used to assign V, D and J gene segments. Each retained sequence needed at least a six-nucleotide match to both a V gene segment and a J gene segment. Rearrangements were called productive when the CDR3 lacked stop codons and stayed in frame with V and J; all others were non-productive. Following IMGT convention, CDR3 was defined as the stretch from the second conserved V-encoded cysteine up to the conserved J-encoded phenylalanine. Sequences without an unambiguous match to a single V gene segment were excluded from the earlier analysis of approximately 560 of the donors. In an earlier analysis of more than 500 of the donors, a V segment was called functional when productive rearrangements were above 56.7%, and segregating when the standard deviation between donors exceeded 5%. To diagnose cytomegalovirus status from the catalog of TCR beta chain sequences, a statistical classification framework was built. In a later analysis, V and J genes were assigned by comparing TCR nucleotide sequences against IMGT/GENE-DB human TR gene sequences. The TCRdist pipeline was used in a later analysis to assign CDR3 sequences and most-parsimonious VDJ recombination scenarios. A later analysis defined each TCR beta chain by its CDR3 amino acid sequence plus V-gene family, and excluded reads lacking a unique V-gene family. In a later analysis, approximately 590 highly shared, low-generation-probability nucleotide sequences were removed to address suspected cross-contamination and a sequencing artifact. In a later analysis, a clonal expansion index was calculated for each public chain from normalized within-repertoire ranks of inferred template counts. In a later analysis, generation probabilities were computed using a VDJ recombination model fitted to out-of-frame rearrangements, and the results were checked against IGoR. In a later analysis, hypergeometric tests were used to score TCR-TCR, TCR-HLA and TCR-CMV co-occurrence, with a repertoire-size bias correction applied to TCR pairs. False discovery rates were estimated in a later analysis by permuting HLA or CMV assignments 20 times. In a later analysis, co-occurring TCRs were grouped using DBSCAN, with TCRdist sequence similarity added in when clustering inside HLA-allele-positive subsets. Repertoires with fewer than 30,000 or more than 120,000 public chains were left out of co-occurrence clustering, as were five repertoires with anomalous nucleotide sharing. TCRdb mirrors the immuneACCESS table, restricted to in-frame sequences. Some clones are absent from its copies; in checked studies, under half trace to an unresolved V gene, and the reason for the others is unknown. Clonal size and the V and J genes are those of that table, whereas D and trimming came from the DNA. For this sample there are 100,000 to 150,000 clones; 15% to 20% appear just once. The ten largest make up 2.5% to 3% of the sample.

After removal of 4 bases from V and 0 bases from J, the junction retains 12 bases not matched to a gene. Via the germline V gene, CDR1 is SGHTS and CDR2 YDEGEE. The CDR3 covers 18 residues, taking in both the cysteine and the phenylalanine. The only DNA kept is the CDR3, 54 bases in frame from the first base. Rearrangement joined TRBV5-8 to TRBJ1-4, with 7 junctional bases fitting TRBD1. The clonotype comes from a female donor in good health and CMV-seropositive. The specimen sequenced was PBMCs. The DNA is TGTGCCAGCAGCACGGGACAGCGTCTTTTTCCAACTAATGAAAAACTGTTTTTT. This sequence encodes CASSTGQRLFPTNEKLFF.